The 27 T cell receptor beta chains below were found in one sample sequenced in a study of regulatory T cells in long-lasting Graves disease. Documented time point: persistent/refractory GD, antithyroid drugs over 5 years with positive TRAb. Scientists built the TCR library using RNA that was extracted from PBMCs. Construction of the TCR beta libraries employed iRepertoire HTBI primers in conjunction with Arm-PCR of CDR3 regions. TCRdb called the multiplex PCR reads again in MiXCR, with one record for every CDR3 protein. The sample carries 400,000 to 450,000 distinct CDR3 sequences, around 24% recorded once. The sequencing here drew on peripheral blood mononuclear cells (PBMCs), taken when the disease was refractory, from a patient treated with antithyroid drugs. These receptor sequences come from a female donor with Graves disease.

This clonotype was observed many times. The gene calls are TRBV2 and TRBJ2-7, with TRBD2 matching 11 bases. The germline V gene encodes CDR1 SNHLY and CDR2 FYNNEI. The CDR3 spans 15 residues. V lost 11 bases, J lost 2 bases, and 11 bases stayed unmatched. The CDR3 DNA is TGTGCCGGCGAATCTGGGACTAGCGGCACCTACGAGCAGTACTTC. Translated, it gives CAGESGTSGTYEQYF. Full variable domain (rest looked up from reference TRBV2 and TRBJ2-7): EPEVTQTPSHQVTQMGQEVILRCVPISNHLYFYWYRQILGQKVEFLVSFYNNEISEKSEIFDDQFSVERPDGSNFTLKIRSTKLEDSAMYFCAGESGTSGTYEQYFGPGTRLTVT.

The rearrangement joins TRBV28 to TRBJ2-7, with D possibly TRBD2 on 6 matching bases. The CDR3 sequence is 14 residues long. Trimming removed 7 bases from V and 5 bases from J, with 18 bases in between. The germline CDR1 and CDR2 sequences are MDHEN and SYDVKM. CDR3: CASKTLALGDEQYF. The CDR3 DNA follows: TGTGCCAGCAAAACTCTAGCGCTCGGGGACGAGCAGTACTTC.

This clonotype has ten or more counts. This chain's CDR3 is CASSTDTGTYEQYF. The CDR3 coding sequence is TGTGCCAGCAGTACGGACACTGGGACCTACGAGCAGTACTTC. This sequence joins TRBV6-2 or TRBV6-3 and TRBJ2-7; possible D gene TRBD1, 5 bases. V shed 5 bases and J shed 2 bases, with 13 bases lying between them. CDR1 is MNHEY and CDR2 is SVGEGT in the germline V gene. The CDR3 spans 14 residues.

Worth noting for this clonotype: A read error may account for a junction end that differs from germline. The CDR3 DNA sequence: TGCGGTGCTAGGATTAGCACAGGGGGCAATCAGCCCCAGCATTTT. Translating it yields CGARISTGGNQPQHF. The V and J genes are TRBV20-1 and TRBJ1-5, with 7 positions matching TRBD1. Germline CDR1 DFQATT, CDR2 SNEGSKA (reference sequence). The CDR3 is 15 amino acids.

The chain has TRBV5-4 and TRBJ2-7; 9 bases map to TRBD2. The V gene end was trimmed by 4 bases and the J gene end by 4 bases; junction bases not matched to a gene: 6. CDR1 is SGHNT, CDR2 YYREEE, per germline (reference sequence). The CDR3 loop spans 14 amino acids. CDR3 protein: CASSPSGDRYEQYF. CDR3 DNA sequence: TGTGCCAGCAGCCCTAGCGGGGATCGGTACGAGCAGTACTTC.

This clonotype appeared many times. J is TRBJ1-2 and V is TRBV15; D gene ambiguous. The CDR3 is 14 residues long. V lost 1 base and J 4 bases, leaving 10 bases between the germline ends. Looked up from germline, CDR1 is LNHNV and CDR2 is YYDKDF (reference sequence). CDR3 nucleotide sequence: TGTGCCACCAGCAGAGGCGGGAATCCCTATGGCTACACCTTC. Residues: CATSRGGNPYGYTF.

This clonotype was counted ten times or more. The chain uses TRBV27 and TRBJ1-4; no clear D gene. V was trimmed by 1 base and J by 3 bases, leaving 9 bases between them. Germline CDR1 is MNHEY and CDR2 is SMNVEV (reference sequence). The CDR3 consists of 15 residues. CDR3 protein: CASSLWAEPNEKLFF. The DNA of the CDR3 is TGTGCCAGCAGTTTATGGGCAGAACCTAATGAAAAACTGTTTTTT.

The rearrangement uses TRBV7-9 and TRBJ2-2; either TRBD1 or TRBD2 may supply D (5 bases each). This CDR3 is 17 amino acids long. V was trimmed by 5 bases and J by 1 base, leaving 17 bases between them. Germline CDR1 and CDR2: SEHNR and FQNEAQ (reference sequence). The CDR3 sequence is CASSPRPGRKNTGELFF. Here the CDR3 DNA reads TGTGCCAGCAGCCCGCGTCCGGGACGGAAGAACACCGGGGAGCTGTTTTTT.

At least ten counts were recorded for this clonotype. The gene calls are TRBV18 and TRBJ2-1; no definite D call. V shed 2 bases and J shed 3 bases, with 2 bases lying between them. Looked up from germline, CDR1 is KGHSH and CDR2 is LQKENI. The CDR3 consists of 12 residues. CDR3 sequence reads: CASSPNYNEQFF. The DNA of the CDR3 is TGTGCCAGCTCACCAAACTACAATGAGCAGTTCTTC. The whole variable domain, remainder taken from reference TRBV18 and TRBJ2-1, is NAGVMQNPRHLVRRRGQEARLRCSPMKGHSHVYWYRQLPEEGLKFMVYLQKENIIDESGMPKERFSAEFPKEGPSILRIQQVVRGDSAAYFCASSPNYNEQFFGPGTRLTVL.

For the CDR3, the DNA is TGTGCCAGCCGTACCCTCGGGAAAGGAATGAACACTGAAGCTTTCTTT. It specifies CASRTLGKGMNTEAFF. This sequence joins TRBV27 and TRBJ1-1, with D uncertain. Germline CDR1 MNHEY, CDR2 SMNVEV (reference sequence). The CDR3 is 16 residues long. V dropped 8 bases and J dropped 0 bases, with 19 bases sitting between them.

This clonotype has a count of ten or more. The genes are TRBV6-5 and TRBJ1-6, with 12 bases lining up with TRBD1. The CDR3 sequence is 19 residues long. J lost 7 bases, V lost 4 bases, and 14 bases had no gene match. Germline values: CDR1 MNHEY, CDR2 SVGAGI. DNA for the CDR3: TGTGCCAGCAGTTTCACCGGGACAGGGGGCGCGACGATCAATTCACCCCTCCACTTT. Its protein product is CASSFTGTGGATINSPLHF.

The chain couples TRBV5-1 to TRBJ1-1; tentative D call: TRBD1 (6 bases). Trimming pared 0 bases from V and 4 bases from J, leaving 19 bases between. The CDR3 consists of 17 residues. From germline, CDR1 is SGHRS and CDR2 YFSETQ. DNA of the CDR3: TGCGCCAGCAGCTTGGACAGGGCCCAAACATCGATCACTGAAGCTTTCTTT. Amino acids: CASSLDRAQTSITEAFF.

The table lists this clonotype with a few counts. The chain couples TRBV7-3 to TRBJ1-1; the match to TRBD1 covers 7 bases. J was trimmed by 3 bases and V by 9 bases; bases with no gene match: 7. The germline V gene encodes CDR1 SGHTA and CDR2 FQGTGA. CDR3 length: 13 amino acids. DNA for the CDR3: TGTGCCAGGGAGACAGGGCAGGACACTGAAGCTTTCTTT. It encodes CARETGQDTEAFF.

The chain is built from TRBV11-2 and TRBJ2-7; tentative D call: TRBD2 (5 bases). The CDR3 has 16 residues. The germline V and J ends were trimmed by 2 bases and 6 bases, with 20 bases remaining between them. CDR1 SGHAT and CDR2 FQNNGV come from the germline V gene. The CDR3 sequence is CASSLSGLPGGIEQYF. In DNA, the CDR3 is TGTGCCAGCAGCTTATCGGGTCTCCCCGGAGGAATCGAGCAGTACTTC.

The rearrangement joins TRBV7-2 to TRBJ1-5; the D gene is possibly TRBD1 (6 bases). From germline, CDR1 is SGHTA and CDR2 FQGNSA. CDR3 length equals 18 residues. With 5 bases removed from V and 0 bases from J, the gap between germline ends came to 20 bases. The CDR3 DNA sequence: TGTGCCAGCAGCGCACAACGGCCAGGGGCCCTTAGCAATCAGCCCCAGCATTTT. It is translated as CASSAQRPGALSNQPQHF.

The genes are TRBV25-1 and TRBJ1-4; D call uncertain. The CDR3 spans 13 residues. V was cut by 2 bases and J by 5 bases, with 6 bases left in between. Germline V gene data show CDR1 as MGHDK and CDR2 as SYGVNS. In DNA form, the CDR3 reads TGTGCCAGCAGTGAAATCAGGAATGAAAAACTGTTTTTT. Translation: CASSEIRNEKLFF.

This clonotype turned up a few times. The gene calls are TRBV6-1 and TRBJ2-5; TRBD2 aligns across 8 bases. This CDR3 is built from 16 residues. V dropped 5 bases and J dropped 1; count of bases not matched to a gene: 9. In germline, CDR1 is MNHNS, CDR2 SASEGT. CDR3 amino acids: CASSPHRLATQETQYF. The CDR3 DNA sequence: TGTGCCAGCAGTCCCCACCGACTAGCGACCCAAGAGACCCAGTACTTC.

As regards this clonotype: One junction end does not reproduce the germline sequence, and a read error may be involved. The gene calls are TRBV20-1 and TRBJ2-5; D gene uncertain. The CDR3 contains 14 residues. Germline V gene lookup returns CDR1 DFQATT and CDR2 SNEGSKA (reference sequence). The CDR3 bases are TGCAGTGCTAGCCCCCTAGAACCCCAAGAGACCCGGTACTTC. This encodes CSASPLEPQETRYF.

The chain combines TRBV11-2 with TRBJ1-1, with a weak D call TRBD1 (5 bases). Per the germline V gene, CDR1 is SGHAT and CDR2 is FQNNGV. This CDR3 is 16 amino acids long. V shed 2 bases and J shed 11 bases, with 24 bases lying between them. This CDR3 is CASSLSPGRWGSEAFF. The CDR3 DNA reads TGTGCCAGCAGCTTAAGCCCCGGGCGCTGGGGCTCGGAGGCTTTCTTT.

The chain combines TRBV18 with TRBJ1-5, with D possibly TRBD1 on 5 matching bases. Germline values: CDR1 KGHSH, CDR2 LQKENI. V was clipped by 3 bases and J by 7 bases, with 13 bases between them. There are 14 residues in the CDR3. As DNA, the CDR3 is TGTGCCAGCTCACCTACCAGGGAGCACCAGCCCCAGCATTTT. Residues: CASSPTREHQPQHF. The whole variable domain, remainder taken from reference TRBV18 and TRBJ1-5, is NAGVMQNPRHLVRRRGQEARLRCSPMKGHSHVYWYRQLPEEGLKFMVYLQKENIIDESGMPKERFSAEFPKEGPSILRIQQVVRGDSAAYFCASSPTREHQPQHFGDGTRLSIL.

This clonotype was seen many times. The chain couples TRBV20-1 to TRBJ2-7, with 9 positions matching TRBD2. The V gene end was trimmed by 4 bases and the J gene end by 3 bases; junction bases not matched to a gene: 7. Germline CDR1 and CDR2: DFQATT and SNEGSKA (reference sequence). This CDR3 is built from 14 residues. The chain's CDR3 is CSANLAGWGYEQYF. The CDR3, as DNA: TGCAGTGCTAACCTAGCGGGATGGGGCTACGAGCAGTACTTC.

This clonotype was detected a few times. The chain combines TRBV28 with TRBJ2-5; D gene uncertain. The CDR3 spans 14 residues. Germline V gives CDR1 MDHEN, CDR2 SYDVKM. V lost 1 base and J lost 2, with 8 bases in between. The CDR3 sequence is CASSLSPGQETQYF. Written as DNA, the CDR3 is TGTGCCAGCAGTTTATCTCCAGGACAAGAGACCCAGTACTTC.

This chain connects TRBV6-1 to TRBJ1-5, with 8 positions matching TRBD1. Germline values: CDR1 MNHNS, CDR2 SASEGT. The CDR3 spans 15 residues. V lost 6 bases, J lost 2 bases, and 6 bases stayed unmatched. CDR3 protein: CASRPGGAGNQPQHF. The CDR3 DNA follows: TGTGCCAGCAGACCAGGGGGCGCCGGCAATCAGCCCCAGCATTTT.

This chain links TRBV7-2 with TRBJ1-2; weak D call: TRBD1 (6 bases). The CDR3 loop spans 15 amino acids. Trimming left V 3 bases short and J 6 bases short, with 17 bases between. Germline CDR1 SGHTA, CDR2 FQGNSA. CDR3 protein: CASSFQGRNADGYTF. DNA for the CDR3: TGTGCCAGCAGCTTCCAGGGGCGAAACGCGGATGGCTACACCTTC.

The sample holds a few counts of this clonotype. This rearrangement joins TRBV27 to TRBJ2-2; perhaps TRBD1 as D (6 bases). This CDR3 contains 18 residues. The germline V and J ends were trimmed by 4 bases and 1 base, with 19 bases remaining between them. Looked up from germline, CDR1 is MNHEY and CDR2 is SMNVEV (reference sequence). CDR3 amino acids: CASSSFRGGGKNTGELFF. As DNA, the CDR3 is TGTGCCAGCAGTTCGTTTCGAGGGGGTGGAAAGAACACCGGGGAGCTGTTTTTT.

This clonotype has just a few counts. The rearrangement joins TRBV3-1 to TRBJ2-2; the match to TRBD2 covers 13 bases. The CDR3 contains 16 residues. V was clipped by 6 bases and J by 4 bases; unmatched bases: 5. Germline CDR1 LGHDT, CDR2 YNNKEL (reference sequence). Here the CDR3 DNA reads TGTGCCAGCAGTCGGACTAGCGGGAGTACCACCGGGGAGCTGTTTTTT. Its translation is CASSRTSGSTTGELFF.

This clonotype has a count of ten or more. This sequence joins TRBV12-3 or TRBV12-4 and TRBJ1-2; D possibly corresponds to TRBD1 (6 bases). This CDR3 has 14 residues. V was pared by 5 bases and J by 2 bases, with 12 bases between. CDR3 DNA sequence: TGTGCCAGCAGTCCCGGGACAACCAACTATGGCTACACCTTC. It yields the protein CASSPGTTNYGYTF.